A single sample is the source of the 31 T cell receptor beta chains below, sequenced in a study of T cell responses to AZD1222 COVID-19 vaccine. The protocol was immunoSEQ multiplex PCR, while the TCRdb copy is restricted to in-frame clones and leaves out a portion. The profile shows roughly 110,000 clones, over 80% of them singletons. Sample: peripheral blood, taken 28 days after the second AZD1222 dose. The receptor set was obtained from an adult who received the AZD1222 COVID-19 vaccine.

The J gene is TRBJ1-6, the V gene TRBV4-1; no reliable D call. Germline lookup yields CDR1 MGHRA and CDR2 YSYEKL. Trimming took 5 bases from V and 5 from J, leaving 19 bases between them. This CDR3 is 17 amino acids long. The CDR3 nucleotides read TGCGCCAGCAGCTCAAGTCAAGGTCTCCCTAATAATTCACCCCTCCACTTT. This encodes CASSSSQGLPNNSPLHF.

In this sample, this clone turned up once. The rearrangement links TRBV5-1 to TRBJ2-1, with TRBD2 matching 14 bases. The junction had 2 bases not matched to a gene; V was cut back by 4 bases and J by 2 bases. Germline V lookup: CDR1 SGHRS, CDR2 YFSETQ. The CDR3 length is 16 residues. The CDR3 DNA follows: TGCGCCAGCAGCGAGGGACTAGCGGGAGCCTACAATGAGCAGTTCTTC. Translated, it gives CASSEGLAGAYNEQFF. Full variable domain (missing parts from reference TRBV5-1 and TRBJ2-1): KAGVTQTPRYLIKTRGQQVTLSCSPISGHRSVSWYQQTPGQGLQFLFEYFSETQRNKGNFPGRFSGRQFSNSRSEMNVSTLELGDSALYLCASSEGLAGAYNEQFFGPGTRLTVL.

The rearrangement joins TRBV5-6 to TRBJ2-4; D not certain. V was pared by 2 bases and J by 0 bases, with 12 bases between. CDR1 and CDR2 (germline): SGHDT, YYEEEE. This CDR3 has 16 residues. CDR3 in DNA: TGTGCCAGCAGCTTTGTTCGCGGTCTAGCCAAAAACATTCAGTACTTC. Its translation: CASSFVRGLAKNIQYF. Filled out from reference TRBV5-6 and TRBJ2-4, the complete variable domain reads DAGVTQSPTHLIKTRGQQVTLRCSPKSGHDTVSWYQQALGQGPQFIFQYYEEEERQRGNFPDRFSGHQFPNYSSELNVNALLLGDSALYLCASSFVRGLAKNIQYFGAGTRLSVL.

The chain has TRBV11-2 and TRBJ1-2; D is perhaps TRBD1 (5 bases). V gave up 1 base and J gave up 3 bases, with 12 bases separating them. Germline V gives CDR1 SGHAT, CDR2 FQNNGV. The CDR3 covers 15 residues. Here the CDR3 reads CASSLVATVYYGYTF. The CDR3 nucleotides are TGTGCCAGCAGCTTAGTGGCGACAGTCTACTATGGCTACACCTTC.

V is TRBV18 and J is TRBJ2-3, with D tentatively TRBD2 (5 bases). Germline CDR1 is KGHSH and CDR2 is LQKENI. This CDR3 spans 16 amino acids. With 2 bases removed from V and 1 base from J, the gap between germline ends came to 13 bases. The DNA of the CDR3 is TGTGCCAGCTCACCATTAGAGGGAAGGGGCACAGATACGCAGTATTTT. It is translated as CASSPLEGRGTDTQYF.

V gene TRBV20-1 combines with J gene TRBJ1-6; no definite D call. The CDR3 contains 13 residues. Germline-derived CDR1 and CDR2 are DFQATT and SNEGSKA (reference sequence). Between the trimmed V and J ends, which lost 3 bases and 8 bases, there was a span of 11 bases. CDR3 sequence (DNA): TGCAGTGCTAGTACCAGGTTGGATTCACCCCTCCACTTT. It is translated as CSASTRLDSPLHF.

The chain employs TRBV27 and TRBJ1-5; D ambiguous. Germline assignment: CDR1 MNHEY and CDR2 SMNVEV (reference sequence). CDR3 size: 15 residues. Trimming stripped 1 base from V and 7 bases from J, with 14 bases between. DNA for the CDR3: TGTGCCAGCAGTTTATTGGGTAGGGAATACCAGCCCCAGCATTTT. Its translation: CASSLLGREYQPQHF.

The rearrangement links TRBV7-8 to TRBJ2-1; D gene ambiguous. V lost 0 bases and J lost 9, with 12 bases in between. CDR1 and CDR2 (germline): SGHVS, FQNEAQ. CDR3 size: 14 residues. The CDR3 sequence is CASSLAVSYGEQFF. The CDR3 DNA is TGTGCCAGCAGCTTAGCCGTGTCCTACGGTGAGCAGTTCTTC.

This chain links TRBV27 with TRBJ1-2; 8 bases agree with TRBD1. Germline values: CDR1 MNHEY, CDR2 SMNVEV (reference sequence). The CDR3 contains 13 residues. The trim removed 2 bases at V and 4 bases at J, leaving 0 bases unmatched. The DNA for the CDR3 is TGTGCCAGCAGTTTAGGACAGGGCTATGGCTACACCTTC. Protein: CASSLGQGYGYTF.

This chain connects TRBV6-5 to TRBJ1-6, with 7 bases aligning to TRBD1. J gave up 9 bases and V 6 bases, and 11 bases lay outside the gene matches. CDR1 MNHEY and CDR2 SVGAGI come from the germline V gene. The CDR3 runs 15 residues. DNA for the CDR3: TGTGCCAGCAGGCCCGACAGGGTAGTTAGTTCACCCCTCCACTTT. It codes for CASRPDRVVSSPLHF.

The V call is TRBV30, the J call TRBJ2-5; maybe TRBD2 (6 bases). Per the germline V gene, CDR1 is GTSNPN and CDR2 is SVGIG (reference sequence). This CDR3 has 14 amino acids. V lost 0 bases and J lost 5, with 13 bases in between. In nucleotides, the CDR3 is TGTGCCTGGAGTGTAATGGGGGGAAGTGAGACCCAGTACTTC. The encoded protein is CAWSVMGGSETQYF.

This sequence joins TRBV11-3 and TRBJ1-1; 8 bases line up with TRBD1. Per germline, CDR1 SGHNT and CDR2 YENEEA. This CDR3 has 15 amino acids. The V and J ends lost 5 bases and 4 bases, in that order; junction bases with no gene match: 9. CDR3 loop: CASSPWDRLVTEAFF. In nucleotides, the CDR3 is TGTGCCAGCAGCCCCTGGGACAGGCTCGTCACTGAAGCTTTCTTT.

This chain joins TRBV18 and TRBJ2-1; 8 nucleotides line up with TRBD1. Per the germline V gene, CDR1 is KGHSH and CDR2 is LQKENI. Trimming took 2 bases from V and 8 from J; bases not matched to a gene: 8. The length of the CDR3 is 15 residues. CDR3 bases: TGTGCCAGCTCACCAACGGCAGGGGGCCGTGATGAGCAGTTCTTC. Translation: CASSPTAGGRDEQFF.

The genes are TRBV9 and TRBJ1-1; possibly TRBD1 for D (5 bases). The CDR3 contains 13 residues. V was cut by 3 bases and J by 3 bases, with 9 bases left in between. Germline-derived CDR1 and CDR2 are SGDLS and YYNGEE. The CDR3 loop is CASSGQLDTEAFF. In DNA, the CDR3 is TGTGCCAGCAGCGGACAGCTTGACACTGAAGCTTTCTTT. The variable domain in full, with the rest retrieved from reference TRBV9 and TRBJ1-1, is DSGVTQTPKHLITATGQRVTLRCSPRSGDLSVYWYQQSLDQGLQFLIQYYNGEERAKGNILERFSAQQFPDLHSELNLSSLELGDSALYFCASSGQLDTEAFFGQGTRLTVV.

The rearrangement joins TRBV5-4 to TRBJ2-3; D possibly corresponds to TRBD2 (6 bases). Germline CDR1 SGHNT, CDR2 YYREEE (reference sequence). Trimming pared 3 bases from V and 6 bases from J, leaving 17 bases between. CDR3 length equals 15 residues. In DNA, the CDR3 is TGTGCCAGCAGCTCCGGGACTCGCCGGGTGGATACGCAGTATTTT. It yields the protein CASSSGTRRVDTQYF.

The chain is built from TRBV7-2 and TRBJ2-1; D may be TRBD2 (5 bases). The CDR3 runs 12 residues. From germline, CDR1 is SGHTA and CDR2 FQGNSA. The V end lost 6 bases, the J end lost 8 bases, and 11 bases lay between the germline ends. In nucleotides, the CDR3 is TGTGCCAGCAGTCCTCCGCGGGATGAGCAGTTCTTC. Encoded protein: CASSPPRDEQFF.

This clone was seen more than once but under ten times. The chain has TRBV3-1 (or the pseudogene TRBV3-2) and TRBJ2-7; no firm D call. This CDR3 has 12 amino acids. Per the germline V gene, CDR1 is LGHDT and CDR2 is YNNKEL (reference sequence). The ends were cut back, 0 bases at V and 3 bases at J, with 3 bases in the middle. The CDR3 sequence is CASSQEGYEQYF. For the CDR3, the DNA is TGTGCCAGCAGCCAAGAGGGCTACGAGCAGTACTTC.

The gene calls are TRBV28 and TRBJ1-4; no firm D call. Trimming cost V 2 bases and J 6 bases, with 13 bases left between them. Germline V gene lookup returns CDR1 MDHEN and CDR2 SYDVKM. This CDR3 is built from 15 residues. CDR3 region: CASSLISTADEKLFF. The CDR3 bases are TGTGCCAGCAGTTTAATATCAACCGCGGATGAAAAACTGTTTTTT.

This CDR3 reads CASSLERSRALYF. The CDR3 DNA reads TGTGCCAGCAGCTTAGAAAGGTCTAGAGCCTTGTACTTC. The chain couples TRBV7-2 to TRBJ2-4; D unresolved. CDR3 length equals 13 residues. The germline V gene encodes CDR1 SGHTA and CDR2 FQGNSA. Trimming removed 1 base from V and 15 bases from J, with 16 bases in between. Full variable domain (rest looked up from reference TRBV7-2 and TRBJ2-4): GAGVSQSPSNKVTEKGKDVELRCDPISGHTALYWYRQSLGQGLEFLIYFQGNSAPDKSGLPSDRFSAERTGGSVSTLTIQRTQQEDSAVYLCASSLERSRALYFGAGTRLSVL.

The chain joins TRBV30 to TRBJ1-1; D may be TRBD1 (6 bases). The CDR3 totals 13 residues. Trimming took off 5 bases at V and 5 bases at J, with 15 bases between the two ends. Germline V gives CDR1 GTSNPN, CDR2 SVGIG (reference sequence). The chain's CDR3 is CAWATLGGTEAFF. In DNA, the CDR3 is TGTGCCTGGGCTACTTTAGGGGGGACTGAAGCTTTCTTT.

This chain links TRBV4-1 with TRBJ2-7; 11 bases line up with TRBD1. The CDR3 is 17 residues long. V shed 0 bases, J shed 7 bases, and the junction held 11 bases outside the gene matches. Per the germline V gene, CDR1 is MGHRA and CDR2 is YSYEKL. CDR3 sequence (DNA): TGCGCCAGCAGCCAAGATCATGTTCGGACAGGGGGCCCAGAGCAGTACTTC. This sequence encodes CASSQDHVRTGGPEQYF.

V and J are TRBV7-2 and TRBJ1-5; TRBD1 matches at 7 bases. Losses at the gene ends were 2 bases for V and 9 bases for J; bases not matched to a gene: 10. This CDR3 is built from 15 residues. Germline-derived CDR1 and CDR2 are SGHTA and FQGNSA. CDR3 nucleotide sequence: TGTGCCAGCAGCTTACTCACAGGGGCCTCCGGGCCCCAGCATTTT. Encoded protein: CASSLLTGASGPQHF. The full variable domain, rest sourced from reference TRBV7-2 and TRBJ1-5, is GAGVSQSPSNKVTEKGKDVELRCDPISGHTALYWYRQSLGQGLEFLIYFQGNSAPDKSGLPSDRFSAERTGGSVSTLTIQRTQQEDSAVYLCASSLLTGASGPQHFGDGTRLSIL.

The V gene is TRBV2, the J gene TRBJ1-1; a weak D match, TRBD1 (5 bases). The CDR3 covers 14 residues. Germline CDR1 is SNHLY and CDR2 is FYNNEI. V lost 6 bases, J lost 8 bases, and 19 bases lay in between. CDR3 nucleotides: TGTGCCAGCAGGGCGATCGGGACCGCTTGGGAAGCTTTCTTT. Its translation: CASRAIGTAWEAFF.

CDR3 DNA sequence: TGTGCCAGCAGCCTGGGGGGGGGCGAGCAGTACTTC. Translated: CASSLGGGEQYF. V and J are TRBV11-3 and TRBJ2-7; 7 bases fit TRBD2. The J segment lost 6 bases and the V segment lost 5 bases, leaving 4 bases of the junction unmatched. This CDR3 contains 12 residues. The germline gives CDR1 SGHNT, CDR2 YENEEA.

This CDR3 reads CASSPITGTSAYEQYF. In DNA, the CDR3 is TGTGCCAGCAGCCCTATAACCGGGACTAGCGCCTACGAGCAGTACTTC. This rearrangement joins TRBV7-9 to TRBJ2-7, with TRBD2 matching 10 bases. The CDR3 is 16 residues long. V lost 5 bases to trimming and J lost 2 bases; unmatched junction nucleotides: 9. CDR1 is SEHNR and CDR2 is FQNEAQ in the germline V gene (reference sequence). The whole variable domain, remainder taken from reference TRBV7-9 and TRBJ2-7, is DTGVSQNPRHKITKRGQNVTFRCDPISEHNRLYWYRQTLGQGPEFLTYFQNEAQLEKSRLLSDRFSAERPKGSFSTLEIQRTEQGDSAMYLCASSPITGTSAYEQYFGPGTRLTVT.

The rearrangement uses TRBV7-7 and TRBJ2-5; D not certain. Between the trimmed V and J ends, which lost 5 bases and 5 bases, there was a span of 15 bases. Germline V gives CDR1 SSHAT, CDR2 FNYEAQ (reference sequence). The CDR3 runs to 14 residues. For the CDR3, the DNA is TGTGCCAGCAGCGCGACACTCGGCAGGGAGACCCAGTACTTC. Translation gives CASSATLGRETQYF.

This chain joins TRBV5-6 and TRBJ1-5, with 8 nucleotides matching TRBD1. J gave up 5 bases and V 4 bases, and 11 bases lay outside the gene matches. The CDR3 spans 16 residues. Germline values: CDR1 SGHDT, CDR2 YYEEEE. The CDR3 DNA reads as TGTGCCAGCAGCCTCGGACAGGGCCGGCGGCATCAGCCCCAGCATTTT. Protein: CASSLGQGRRHQPQHF.

The genes are TRBV3-1 (or the pseudogene TRBV3-2) and TRBJ2-7; D not resolved. Germline V gives CDR1 LGHDT, CDR2 YNNKEL (reference sequence). Trimming took off 3 bases at V and 0 bases at J, with 0 bases between the two ends. This CDR3 comprises 11 residues. The CDR3 DNA sequence: TGTGCCAGCAGCCACTCCTACGAGCAGTACTTC. It yields the protein CASSHSYEQYF.

The CDR3 coding sequence is TGTGCCAGCAGCTTAGTGGCGAACTCCCAGGGAAGAGAGACCCAGTACTTC. It yields the protein CASSLVANSQGRETQYF. This chain connects TRBV11-2 to TRBJ2-5, with D tentatively TRBD1 (5 bases). The CDR3 runs 17 residues. V lost 1 base and J 4 bases, leaving 19 bases between the germline ends. Germline V gene sequence: CDR1 SGHAT, CDR2 FQNNGV. The variable domain in full, completed from reference TRBV11-2 and TRBJ2-5, reads EAGVAQSPRYKIIEKRQSVAFWCNPISGHATLYWYQQILGQGPKLLIQFQNNGVVDDSQLPKDRFSAERLKGVDSTLKIQPAKLEDSAVYLCASSLVANSQGRETQYFGPGTRLLVL.

Only one count was recorded for this clone. The genes are TRBV5-4 and TRBJ2-5, with D possibly TRBD2 on 5 matching bases. Germline V gene data show CDR1 as SGHNT and CDR2 as YYREEE (reference sequence). V lost 4 bases and J 5 bases, leaving 21 bases between the germline ends. The CDR3 length is 16 residues. CDR3: CASSQPAQRTCETQYF. DNA of the CDR3: TGTGCCAGCAGCCAGCCGGCACAGCGGACGTGCGAGACCCAGTACTTC.

The rearrangement joins TRBV3-1 (or the pseudogene TRBV3-2) to TRBJ2-2; 14 bases match TRBD2. V gave up 3 bases and J gave up 2 bases; unmatched junction bases: 2. CDR3 length equals 17 residues. CDR1 is LGHDT, CDR2 YNNKEL, per germline (reference sequence). The CDR3 DNA sequence: TGTGCCAGCAGCCAGGGACTAGCGGGGGTTAACACCGGGGAGCTGTTTTTT. It yields the protein CASSQGLAGVNTGELFF.